What follows are 18 T cell receptor beta chains derived from one specimen sequenced in a study of T cell responses to AZD1222 COVID-19 vaccine. Profiling relied on immunoSEQ multiplex PCR, and the TCRdb table lists in-frame clones only, not all of them. The sample lists 75,000 or so clones, more than 85% seen once, with about 30% in the top ten. Sequenced here: peripheral blood, sampled 28 days after the second AZD1222 dose. All receptors derive from an adult who received the AZD1222 COVID-19 vaccine.

The chain is built from TRBV28 and TRBJ1-3, with D hard to call. Per the germline V gene, CDR1 is MDHEN and CDR2 is SYDVKM. This CDR3 comprises 15 residues. V lost 6 bases and J 0 bases, leaving 12 bases between the germline ends. CDR3 loop: CASSRTTVSGNTIYF. The CDR3 DNA follows: TGTGCCAGCAGCCGGACGACCGTCTCTGGAAACACCATATATTTT.

The V gene is TRBV19, the J gene TRBJ1-1, with D maybe TRBD1 (5 bases). This CDR3 has 13 amino acids. V lost 7 bases and J lost 7, with 16 bases in between. Per the germline V gene, CDR1 is LNHDA and CDR2 is SQIVND (reference sequence). In DNA form, the CDR3 reads TGTGCCAGTACCCATAGTCCAGGGTTTGAAGCTTTCTTT. The encoded protein is CASTHSPGFEAFF.

The chain employs TRBV6-5 and TRBJ1-5, with 9 nucleotides matching TRBD1. V gave up 7 bases and J gave up 3 bases; unmatched junction bases: 7. This CDR3 spans 15 amino acids. The germline V gene has CDR1 MNHEY and CDR2 SVGAGI. The CDR3 loop is CASTEGQGNNQPQHF. CDR3 DNA: TGTGCCAGCACCGAGGGACAGGGCAACAATCAGCCCCAGCATTTT.

The rearrangement uses TRBV14 and TRBJ2-1, with TRBD2 identical over 10 bases. The trim removed 0 bases at V and 5 bases at J, leaving 10 bases unmatched. This CDR3 spans 18 amino acids. Germline V lookup: CDR1 SGHDN, CDR2 FVKESK. This CDR3 is CASSQEGASGSVDNEQFF. The CDR3 coding sequence is TGTGCCAGCAGCCAAGAAGGGGCTAGCGGGAGTGTCGACAATGAGCAGTTCTTC.

The chain is built from TRBV5-4 and TRBJ2-6; 9 bases fit TRBD1. Per the germline V gene, CDR1 is SGHNT and CDR2 is YYREEE (reference sequence). The CDR3 totals 16 residues. With 3 bases clipped from V and 5 bases from J, the junction kept 6 bases outside the gene matches. The CDR3 is CASSSGQGAWANVLTF. The CDR3 DNA reads as TGTGCCAGCAGCTCGGGACAGGGAGCCTGGGCCAACGTCCTGACTTTC.

The chain couples TRBV21-1 to TRBJ1-2; TRBD1, as called in the table, went unchecked against the DNA. TRBV21-1 constitutes a pseudogene. The CDR3 covers 16 residues. For the CDR3, the DNA is TGTGCCAGCAGCAAAGTTCGACAGGGCGGCCCCTATGGCTACACCTTC. As protein: CASSKVRQGGPYGYTF.

CDR3 amino acids: CASSLSGTGYGYTF. CDR3 nucleotide sequence: TGCGCCAGCAGCTTATCCGGGACGGGGTATGGCTACACCTTC. V usage is TRBV5-1 and J usage is TRBJ1-2; tentative D call: TRBD1 (5 bases). This CDR3 region has 14 residues. Germline V lookup: CDR1 SGHRS, CDR2 YFSETQ. The V gene lost 2 bases and the J gene lost 5 bases, with 13 bases spanning the gap.

This clone came up once. The V call is TRBV24-1, the J call TRBJ2-1, with a tentative D call TRBD1 (5 bases). The CDR3 runs 14 residues. Between the trimmed V and J ends, which lost 5 bases and 9 bases, there was a span of 16 bases. Germline V gene data show CDR1 as KGHDR and CDR2 as SFDVKD. This CDR3 is CATSVQVEKSEQFF. The CDR3 DNA reads as TGTGCCACCAGTGTACAGGTCGAAAAGAGTGAGCAGTTCTTC.

V and J are TRBV27 and TRBJ2-7; 8 positions agree with TRBD1. Germline V gene data show CDR1 as MNHEY and CDR2 as SMNVEV (reference sequence). The CDR3 has 13 residues. V gave up 4 bases and J gave up 5 bases; unmatched junction bases: 4. As DNA, the CDR3 is TGTGCCAGCAGTTCCTGGACAGGGAACGAGCAGTACTTC. Amino acid sequence: CASSSWTGNEQYF.

This chain uses TRBV5-1 with TRBJ1-1, with a possible D match to TRBD1 (6 bases). CDR1 is SGHRS and CDR2 is YFSETQ in the germline V gene. CDR3 length equals 15 residues. The V gene lost 4 bases and the J gene lost 6 bases, with 19 bases spanning the gap. The CDR3 DNA follows: TGCGCCAGCAGCCGAACTCAGGGGAACCCTTCTGAAGCTTTCTTT. Translated: CASSRTQGNPSEAFF.

The J gene is TRBJ2-3, the V gene TRBV10-3; 9 bases map to TRBD1. This CDR3 is 13 amino acids long. V shed 7 bases, J shed 3 bases, and the junction held 2 bases outside the gene matches. Germline CDR1 is ENHRY and CDR2 is SYGVKD. In DNA form, the CDR3 reads TGTGCCATCAAAGGACAGGGGACAGATACGCAGTATTTT. Translating gives CAIKGQGTDTQYF.

This chain joins TRBV19 and TRBJ2-1; 10 bases map to TRBD1. CDR3 length equals 14 residues. The V gene end was trimmed by 7 bases and the J gene end by 8 bases; junction bases not matched to a gene: 8. Germline CDR1 is LNHDA and CDR2 is SQIVND (reference sequence). The chain's CDR3 is CASTSGQGQDEQFF. The CDR3 coding sequence is TGTGCCAGTACCTCGGGACAGGGGCAGGATGAGCAGTTCTTC. The full variable domain, completed using reference TRBV19 and TRBJ2-1, is DGGITQSPKYLFRKEGQNVTLSCEQNLNHDAMYWYRQDPGQGLRLIYYSQIVNDFQKGDIAEGYSVSREKKESFPLTVTSAQKNPTAFYLCASTSGQGQDEQFFGPGTRLTVL.

The chain carries TRBV16 and TRBJ2-1; D may correspond to TRBD1 or TRBD2 (5 bases each). The CDR3 loop spans 13 amino acids. V shed 3 bases and J shed 7 bases, with 10 bases lying between them. The germline V gene has CDR1 KGHSY and CDR2 FQNENV. CDR3 residues: CASSHQGDNEQFF. In nucleotides, the CDR3 is TGTGCCAGCAGCCACCAGGGAGATAATGAGCAGTTCTTC. The full variable domain, rest sourced from reference TRBV16 and TRBJ2-1, is GEEVAQTPKHLVRGEGQKAKLYCAPIKGHSYVFWYQQVLKNEFKFLISFQNENVFDETGMPKERFSAKCLPNSPCSLEIQATKLEDSAVYFCASSHQGDNEQFFGPGTRLTVL.

V and J are TRBV7-9 and TRBJ2-1; tentative D call: TRBD2 (5 bases). V was clipped by 5 bases and J by 4 bases, with 21 bases between them. The CDR3 extends over 17 amino acids. Germline V gene lookup returns CDR1 SEHNR and CDR2 FQNEAQ (reference sequence). The DNA of the CDR3 is TGTGCCAGCAGCCCCCGGAGGTTAGCGAGACATTACAATGAGCAGTTCTTC. This codes for CASSPRRLARHYNEQFF.

With regard to this clone: The same CDR3 can be traced to other DNA sequences in this sample. The chain links TRBV28 to TRBJ1-2; TRBD1 agrees at 7 bases. The CDR3 runs 13 residues. J gave up 2 bases and V 3 bases, and 0 bases lay outside the gene matches. Looked up from germline, CDR1 is MDHEN and CDR2 is SYDVKM. The CDR3: CASSLGQNYGYTF. Written as DNA, the CDR3 is TGTGCCAGCAGTTTGGGACAGAACTATGGCTACACCTTC.

V gene TRBV19 combines with J gene TRBJ2-1; 8 bases map to TRBD2. There are 14 residues in the CDR3. V was pared by 9 bases and J by 7 bases, with 11 bases of the junction left unmatched. CDR1 is LNHDA and CDR2 is SQIVND in the germline V gene (reference sequence). The CDR3 reads CASTRLAFSNEQFF. The CDR3 DNA sequence: TGTGCCAGCACGAGACTAGCGTTTAGTAATGAGCAGTTCTTC.

The V gene is TRBV7-2, the J gene TRBJ2-3, with D hard to call. Per germline, CDR1 SGHTA and CDR2 FQGNSA. Trimming removed 1 base from V and 1 base from J, with 6 bases in between. The CDR3 spans 14 residues. CDR3 nucleotide sequence: TGTGCCAGCAGCTTAGGTGGACGCACAGATACGCAGTATTTT. Translation gives CASSLGGRTDTQYF.

The V and J genes are TRBV6-2 or TRBV6-3 and TRBJ1-5; weak D call: TRBD1 (6 bases). This CDR3 comprises 14 residues. Germline CDR1 MNHEY, CDR2 SVGEGT. V shed 3 bases and J shed 2 bases, with 8 bases lying between them. The CDR3 DNA reads TGTGCCAGCAGTTATTACAGGGGCAATCAGCCCCAGCATTTT. Its translation: CASSYYRGNQPQHF.